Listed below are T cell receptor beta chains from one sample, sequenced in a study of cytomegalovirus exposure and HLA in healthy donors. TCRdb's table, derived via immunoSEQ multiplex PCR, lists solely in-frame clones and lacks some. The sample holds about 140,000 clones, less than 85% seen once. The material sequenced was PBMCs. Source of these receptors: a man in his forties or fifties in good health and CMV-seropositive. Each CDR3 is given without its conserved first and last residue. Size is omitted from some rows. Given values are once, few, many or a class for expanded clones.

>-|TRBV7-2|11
ASSLSGIYGYT
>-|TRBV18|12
ASSLRDSYYEQY
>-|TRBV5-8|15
ASSLLLAGVSYNEQF
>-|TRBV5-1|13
ASSSLDGGWTEAF
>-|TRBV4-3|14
ASSWGLAGELYEQY
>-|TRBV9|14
ASSMTAKTGIYGYT
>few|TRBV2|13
ASSVGTIYNSPLH
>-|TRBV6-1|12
ASSEAGGRTPQH
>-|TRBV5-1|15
ASSGGQGSKLGDGYT
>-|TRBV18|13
ASSWGQGGSGELF
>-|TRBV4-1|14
ASSQSGQGANYGYT
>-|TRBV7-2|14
ASSLGRTSGTLGQY
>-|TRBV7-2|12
ASSSYRGEQPQH
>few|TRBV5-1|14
ASSAISGSIANEQF
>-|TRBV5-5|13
ASSSLLASTDTQY
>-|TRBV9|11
ASSVVDKSVQY
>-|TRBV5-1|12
ASSLSGIGTEAF
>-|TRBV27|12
ASSLVGQGFGYT
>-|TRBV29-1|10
SLRDRGWEQY
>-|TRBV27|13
ASSLVAGAPEKLF